The rows below give T cell receptor beta chains drawn from one sample of a study of cytomegalovirus exposure and HLA in healthy donors. Assay used: immunoSEQ multiplex PCR; TCRdb lists only in-frame clones, some missing. The profile shows 100,000 to 150,000 clones, about 73% of them singletons. The sequencing input was PBMCs. Receptors were obtained from a woman in her thirties or forties in good health and CMV-seropositive. Each CDR3 is given with its conserved first and last residue. The D gene is left open where the match is weak. Clone size is not always given. Where it is, it says once, few, many or a class for expanded clones.

TRBJ1-1	14	once	TRBV6-5	TRBD1	CASSEGGRNTEAFF	TGTGCCAGCAGTGAAGGGGGCAGGAACACTGAAGCTTTCTTT
TRBJ2-3	15	.	TRBV19	.	CASSIGSGYTDTQYF	TGTGCCAGTAGTATCGGTAGCGGCTACACAGATACGCAGTATTTT
TRBJ2-1	15	.	TRBV2	TRBD1	CASRTGTGLTNEQFF	TGTGCCAGCAGAACCGGGACAGGGCTTACTAATGAGCAGTTCTTC
TRBJ2-7	15	.	TRBV28	TRBD2	CASSVTSGRAYEQYF	TGTGCCAGCAGCGTAACTAGCGGGAGGGCCTACGAGCAGTACTTC
TRBJ2-7	17	.	TRBV15	.	CATSRALGGTGDDEQYF	TGTGCCACCAGCAGAGCCCTTGGAGGAACGGGGGACGACGAGCAGTACTTC
TRBJ2-7	15	.	TRBV7-2	.	CASSLVTGSSYEQYF	TGTGCCAGCAGCTTAGTCACAGGGAGCTCCTACGAGCAGTACTTC
TRBJ2-5	14	.	TRBV9	TRBD2	CASSVGTSDQTQYF	TGTGCCAGCAGCGTAGGGACTAGCGATCAGACCCAGTACTTC
TRBJ2-2	15	.	TRBV15	TRBD2	CATGSGLVETGELFF	TGTGCCACCGGGTCGGGACTAGTTGAGACCGGGGAGCTGTTTTTT
TRBJ1-3	12	.	TRBV29-1	.	CSVAQGIDTIYF	TGCAGCGTTGCACAGGGTATCGACACCATATATTTT
TRBJ1-1	14	.	TRBV5-1	TRBD1	CASSWGQTNTEAFF	TGCGCCAGCAGCTGGGGACAGACGAACACTGAAGCTTTCTTT
TRBJ2-7	16	.	TRBV27	TRBD2	CASSPRALAGIYEQYF	TGTGCCAGCAGTCCCAGAGCCTTAGCGGGAATCTACGAGCAGTACTTC
TRBJ2-3	15	.	TRBV7-9	TRBD1	CASSREDRGTDTQYF	TGTGCCAGCAGCCGAGAGGACAGGGGCACAGATACGCAGTATTTT
TRBJ1-5	15	.	TRBV28	.	CASRMIGGGDQPQHF	TGTGCCAGCAGAATGATAGGGGGAGGGGATCAGCCCCAGCATTTT
TRBJ1-1	13	.	TRBV2	.	CASSEAEKHEAFF	TGTGCCAGCAGTGAAGCTGAAAAACATGAAGCTTTCTTT
TRBJ2-1	15	.	TRBV28	.	CASSLFGSSYNEQFF	TGTGCCAGCAGTTTATTCGGGTCCTCCTACAATGAGCAGTTCTTC
TRBJ2-7	15	once	TRBV19	.	CASSILHGGSYEQYF	TGTGCCAGTAGTATCCTTCATGGAGGGTCCTACGAGCAGTACTTC
TRBJ1-4	14	.	TRBV19	.	CASSTGATGEKLFF	TGTGCCAGTAGTACAGGGGCGACTGGGGAAAAACTGTTTTTT
TRBJ2-4	15	.	TRBV7-9	.	CASSSGGVAKNIQYF	TGTGCCAGCAGCTCCGGCGGGGTAGCCAAAAACATTCAGTACTTC
TRBJ1-1	15	.	TRBV9	.	CASSPQTGMNTEAFF	TGTGCCAGCAGCCCCCAGACAGGCATGAACACTGAAGCTTTCTTT
TRBJ2-3	14	.	TRBV5-4	TRBD2	CASSPGGASDTQYF	TGTGCCAGCAGCCCCGGGGGGGCCTCGGATACGCAGTATTTT
TRBJ2-3	17	.	TRBV4-3	TRBD2	CASSRDPTSGSVNTQYF	TGCGCCAGCAGCCGCGACCCGACTAGCGGGAGTGTAAATACGCAGTATTTT
TRBJ2-7	14	.	TRBV28	TRBD1	CASTPPGTVYEQYF	TGTGCCAGCACCCCCCCCGGGACAGTCTACGAGCAGTACTTC
TRBJ2-3	11	.	TRBV29-1	.	CSGQRSDTQYF	TGCAGCGGACAGAGGTCAGATACGCAGTATTTT
TRBJ2-7	14	.	TRBV11-2	.	CASSPKTESYEQYF	TGTGCCAGCAGCCCAAAGACGGAGTCCTACGAGCAGTACTTC
TRBJ1-1	12	.	TRBV6-6	.	CASKEGNTEAFF	TGTGCCAGCAAGGAGGGAAACACTGAAGCTTTCTTT
TRBJ2-2	18	few	TRBV27	.	CAITPPSGPYANTGELFF	TGTGCCATCACCCCCCCCTCAGGCCCATACGCGAACACCGGGGAGCTGTTTTTT
TRBJ2-5	15	.	TRBV5-1	.	CASSLGTAAQETQYF	TGCGCCAGCAGCTTGGGGACAGCCGCTCAAGAGACCCAGTACTTC
TRBJ2-5	13	.	TRBV29-1	TRBD1	CSVQGTLGETQYF	TGCAGCGTACAGGGGACCCTTGGGGAGACCCAGTACTTC
TRBJ1-1	13	.	TRBV5-4	.	CASSVDSGTEAFF	TGTGCCAGCAGCGTCGACTCGGGGACTGAAGCTTTCTTT
TRBJ2-7	15	.	TRBV2	TRBD1	CASSGGTGSLSEQYF	TGTGCCAGCAGCGGCGGGACAGGGAGCCTTTCCGAGCAGTACTTC
TRBJ2-1	16	.	TRBV9	.	CASSVDGGSPYNEQFF	TGTGCCAGCAGCGTAGACGGCGGTAGCCCCTACAATGAGCAGTTCTTC
TRBJ2-1	17	.	TRBV4-1	TRBD2	CASSQESLAGGPNEQFF	TGCGCCAGCAGCCAAGAATCACTAGCGGGGGGGCCGAATGAGCAGTTCTTC
TRBJ1-1	14	.	TRBV9	TRBD1	CASSSMTGRNEAFF	TGTGCCAGCAGCTCCATGACAGGGCGGAATGAAGCTTTCTTT
TRBJ1-1	14	.	TRBV18	.	CASSLYSQDTEAFF	TGTGCCAGCTCACTTTACTCCCAGGACACTGAAGCTTTCTTT
TRBJ1-6	15	once	TRBV6-1	.	CASTEIQGNNSPLHF	TGTGCCAGCACCGAAATTCAGGGTAATAATTCACCCCTCCACTTT
TRBJ1-4	17	.	TRBV4-2	TRBD1	CASSQGGQGSTNEKLFF	TGTGCCAGCAGCCAAGGCGGACAGGGATCGACTAATGAAAAACTGTTTTTT
TRBJ2-7	19	.	TRBV6-7	TRBD1	CASSPKWTGVPDDSYEQYF	TGTGCCAGCAGTCCCAAGTGGACAGGGGTTCCCGACGATTCCTACGAGCAGTACTTC
TRBJ1-1	16	.	TRBV2	TRBD1	CASRAQGDLMNTEAFF	TGTGCCAGCAGGGCCCAGGGGGACTTAATGAACACTGAAGCTTTCTTT
TRBJ1-4	14	.	TRBV30	TRBD1	CAWGQGSKNEKLFF	TGTGCCTGGGGACAGGGGTCAAAGAACGAAAAACTGTTTTTT
TRBJ1-1	14	few	TRBV5-1	.	CASSLRRLDTEAFF	TGCGCCAGCAGCTTGCGGAGGTTGGACACTGAAGCTTTCTTT
TRBJ1-1	14	.	TRBV6-5	.	CASSYSERRGEAFF	TGTGCCAGCAGTTACTCGGAACGTAGGGGGGAAGCTTTCTTT
TRBJ1-2	14	.	TRBV10-3	TRBD1	CAIRGTGGNYGYTF	TGTGCCATCAGAGGGACAGGGGGGAACTATGGCTACACCTTC
TRBJ2-2	15	once	TRBV5-6	TRBD2	CASNPAGGPGGELFF	TGTGCCAGCAACCCAGCGGGAGGGCCCGGCGGGGAGCTGTTTTTT